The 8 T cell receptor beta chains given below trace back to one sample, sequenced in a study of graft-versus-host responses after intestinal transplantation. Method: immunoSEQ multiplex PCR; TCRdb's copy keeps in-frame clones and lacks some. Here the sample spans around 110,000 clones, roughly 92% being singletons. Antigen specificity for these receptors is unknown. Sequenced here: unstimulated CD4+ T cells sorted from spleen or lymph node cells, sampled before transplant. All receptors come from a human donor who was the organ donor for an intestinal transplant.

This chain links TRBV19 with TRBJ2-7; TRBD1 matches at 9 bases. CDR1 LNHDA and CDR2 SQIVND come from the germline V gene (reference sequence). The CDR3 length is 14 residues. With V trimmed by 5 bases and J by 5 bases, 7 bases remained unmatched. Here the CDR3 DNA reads TGTGCCAGTAGTCGGGAGGACAGGGGCCACGAGCAGTACTTC. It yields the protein CASSREDRGHEQYF.

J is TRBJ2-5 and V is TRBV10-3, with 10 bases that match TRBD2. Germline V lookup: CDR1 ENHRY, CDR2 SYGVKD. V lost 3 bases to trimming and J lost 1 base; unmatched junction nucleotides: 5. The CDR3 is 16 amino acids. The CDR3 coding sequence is TGTGCCATCAGTGACTGGGGGACTAGCGCCCAAGAGACCCAGTACTTC. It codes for CAISDWGTSAQETQYF.

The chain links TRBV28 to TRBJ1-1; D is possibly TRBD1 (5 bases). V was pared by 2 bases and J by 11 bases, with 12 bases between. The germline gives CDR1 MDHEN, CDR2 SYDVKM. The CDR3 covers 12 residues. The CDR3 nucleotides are TGTGCCAGCAGTTTAACAGGACTAGGGGCTTTCTTT. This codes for CASSLTGLGAFF. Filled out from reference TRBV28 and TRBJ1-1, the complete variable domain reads DVKVTQSSRYLVKRTGEKVFLECVQDMDHENMFWYRQDPGLGLRLIYFSYDVKMKEKGDIPEGYSVSREKKERFSLILESASTNQTSMYLCASSLTGLGAFFGQGTRLTVV.

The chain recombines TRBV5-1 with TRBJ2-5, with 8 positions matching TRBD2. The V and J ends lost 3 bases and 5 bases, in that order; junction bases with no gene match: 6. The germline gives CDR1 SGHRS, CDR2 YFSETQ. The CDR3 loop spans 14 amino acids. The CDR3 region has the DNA TGCGCCAGCAGCTCCGGCGGGGGGTGGGAGACCCAGTACTTC. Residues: CASSSGGGWETQYF.

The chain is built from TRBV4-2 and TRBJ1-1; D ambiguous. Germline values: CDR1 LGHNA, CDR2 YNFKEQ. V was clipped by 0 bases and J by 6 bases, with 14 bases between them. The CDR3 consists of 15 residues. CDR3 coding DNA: TGTGCCAGCAGCCAAGAGGGAAAGAGATGGGCTGAAGCTTTCTTT. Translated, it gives CASSQEGKRWAEAFF.

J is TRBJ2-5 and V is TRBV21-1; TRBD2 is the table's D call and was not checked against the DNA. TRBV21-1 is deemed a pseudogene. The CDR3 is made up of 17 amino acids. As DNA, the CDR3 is TGTGCCAGCAGCAAGGGGGGGGCCCCTTCGTACCAAGAGACCCAGTACTTC. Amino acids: CASSKGGAPSYQETQYF.

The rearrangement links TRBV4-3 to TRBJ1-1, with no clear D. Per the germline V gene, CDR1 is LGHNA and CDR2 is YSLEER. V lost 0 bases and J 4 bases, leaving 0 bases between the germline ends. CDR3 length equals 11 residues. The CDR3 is CASSQDTEAFF. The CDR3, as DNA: TGCGCCAGCAGCCAAGACACTGAAGCTTTCTTT.

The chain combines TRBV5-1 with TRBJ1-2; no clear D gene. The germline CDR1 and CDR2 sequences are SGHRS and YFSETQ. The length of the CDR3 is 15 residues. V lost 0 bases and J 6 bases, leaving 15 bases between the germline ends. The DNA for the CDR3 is TGCGCCAGCAGCTTGGTGGCAGACACTTTCGATGGCTACACCTTC. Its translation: CASSLVADTFDGYTF.